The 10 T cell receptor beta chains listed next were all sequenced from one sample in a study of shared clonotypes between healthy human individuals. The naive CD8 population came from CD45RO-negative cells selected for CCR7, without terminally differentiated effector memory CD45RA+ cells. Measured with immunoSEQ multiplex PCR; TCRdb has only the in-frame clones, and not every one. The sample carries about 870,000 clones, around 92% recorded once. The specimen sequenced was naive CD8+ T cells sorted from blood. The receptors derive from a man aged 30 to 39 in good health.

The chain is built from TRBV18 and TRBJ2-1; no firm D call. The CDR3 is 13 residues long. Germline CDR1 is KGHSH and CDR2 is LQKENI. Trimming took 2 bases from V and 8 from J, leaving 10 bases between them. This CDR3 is CASSPGSGYEQFF. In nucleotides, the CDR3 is TGTGCCAGCTCACCAGGGTCGGGCTATGAGCAGTTCTTC. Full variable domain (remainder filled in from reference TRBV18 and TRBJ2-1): NAGVMQNPRHLVRRRGQEARLRCSPMKGHSHVYWYRQLPEEGLKFMVYLQKENIIDESGMPKERFSAEFPKEGPSILRIQQVVRGDSAAYFCASSPGSGYEQFFGPGTRLTVL.

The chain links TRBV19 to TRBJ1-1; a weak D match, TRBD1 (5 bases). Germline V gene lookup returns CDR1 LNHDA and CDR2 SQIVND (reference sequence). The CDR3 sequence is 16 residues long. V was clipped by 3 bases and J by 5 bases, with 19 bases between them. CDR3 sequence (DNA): TGTGCCAGTAGTATGGGGGGGTCAGTTGGGCGGACTGAAGCTTTCTTT. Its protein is CASSMGGSVGRTEAFF.

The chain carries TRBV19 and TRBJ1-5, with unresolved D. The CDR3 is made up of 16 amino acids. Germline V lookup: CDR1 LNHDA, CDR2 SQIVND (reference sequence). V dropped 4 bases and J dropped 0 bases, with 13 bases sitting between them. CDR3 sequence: CASSTVDGNSNQPQHF. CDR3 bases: TGTGCCAGTAGTACCGTGGACGGCAATAGCAATCAGCCCCAGCATTTT.

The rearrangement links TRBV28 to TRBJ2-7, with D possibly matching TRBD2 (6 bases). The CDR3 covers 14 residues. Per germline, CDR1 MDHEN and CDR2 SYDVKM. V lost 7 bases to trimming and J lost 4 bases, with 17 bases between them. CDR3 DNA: TGTGCCAGCACCCTCGAGGGGCGGGGTTACGAGCAGTACTTC. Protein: CASTLEGRGYEQYF.

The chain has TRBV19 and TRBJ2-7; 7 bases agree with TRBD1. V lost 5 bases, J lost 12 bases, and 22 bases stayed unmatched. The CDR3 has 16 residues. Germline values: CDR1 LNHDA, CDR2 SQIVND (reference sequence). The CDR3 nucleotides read TGTGCCAGTAGTGTGTCACCTTCCGGGACAGACTTTGCAGTGTACTTC. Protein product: CASSVSPSGTDFAVYF.

Here the CDR3 DNA reads TGTGCCAGTAGTACCGGGACAGTCCCCTACGAGCAGTACTTC. This translates into CASSTGTVPYEQYF. V is TRBV19 and J is TRBJ2-7; 7 bases are a match to TRBD1. V lost 4 bases and J lost 2; bases outside the gene matches: 5. The germline CDR1 and CDR2 sequences are LNHDA and SQIVND (reference sequence). CDR3 length: 14 residues.

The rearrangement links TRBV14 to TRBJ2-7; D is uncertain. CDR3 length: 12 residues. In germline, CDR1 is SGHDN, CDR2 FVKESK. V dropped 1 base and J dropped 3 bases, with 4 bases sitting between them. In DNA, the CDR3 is TGTGCCAGCAGCCAAGTGCTCTACGAGCAGTACTTC. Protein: CASSQVLYEQYF.

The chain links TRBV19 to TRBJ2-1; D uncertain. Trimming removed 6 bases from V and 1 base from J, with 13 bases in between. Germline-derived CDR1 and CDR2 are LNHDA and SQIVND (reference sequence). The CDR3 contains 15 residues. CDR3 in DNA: TGTGCCAGTAGCATTACAGCAAATTCCTACAATGAGCAGTTCTTC. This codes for CASSITANSYNEQFF.

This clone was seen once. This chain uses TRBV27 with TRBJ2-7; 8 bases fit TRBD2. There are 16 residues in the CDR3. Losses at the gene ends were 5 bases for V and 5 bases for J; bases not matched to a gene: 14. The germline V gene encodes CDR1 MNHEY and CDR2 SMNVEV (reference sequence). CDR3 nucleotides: TGTGCCAGCAGTCCGAACGGGGGGGGCAATAGGGACGAGCAGTACTTC. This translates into CASSPNGGGNRDEQYF.

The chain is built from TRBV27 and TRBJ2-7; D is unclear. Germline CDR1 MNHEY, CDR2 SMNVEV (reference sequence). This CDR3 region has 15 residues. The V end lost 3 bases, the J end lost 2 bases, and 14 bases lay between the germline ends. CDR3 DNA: TGTGCCAGCAGTTTGTCAGGACCTCTCGCCTACGAGCAGTACTTC. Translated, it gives CASSLSGPLAYEQYF.